This T cell receptor beta chain was found in a study of molecular identifiers for immune sequencing clone quantification. General observations from the study: Beyond 20 RNA copies, clones held over 97% of effector molecules, compared with under 1% in naive cells.

CDR3 length equals 18 residues. Trimming pared 4 bases from V and 0 bases from J, leaving 20 bases between. The germline V gene encodes CDR1 LGHNA and CDR2 YSLEER. This clonotype was seen many times. Its cognate antigen is unknown. TCR libraries were built in bulk with a published protocol and specific TCR primers. Using its own MiXCR run on the PCR reads, TCRdb lists one record per CDR3 protein. The sample includes roughly 630,000 distinct CDR3 sequences, less than 30% of them seen just once. The sequenced material came from naive CD8+ T cells from blood, with Jurkat cell RNA spiked in. The subset is: FACS-sorted CD8+CD4-CCR7+CD45RA+ naive T cells. This sequence originates from a human donor in good health. Some libraries in this study had Jurkat cell RNA spiked in. This chain links TRBV4-3 with TRBJ2-3, with a weak D call TRBD1 (5 bases). The CDR3 here is CASSPTLLQAWSTDTQYF. The CDR3, as DNA: TGCGCCAGCAGCCCGACCCTCTTACAGGCTTGGAGCACAGATACGCAGTATTTT.